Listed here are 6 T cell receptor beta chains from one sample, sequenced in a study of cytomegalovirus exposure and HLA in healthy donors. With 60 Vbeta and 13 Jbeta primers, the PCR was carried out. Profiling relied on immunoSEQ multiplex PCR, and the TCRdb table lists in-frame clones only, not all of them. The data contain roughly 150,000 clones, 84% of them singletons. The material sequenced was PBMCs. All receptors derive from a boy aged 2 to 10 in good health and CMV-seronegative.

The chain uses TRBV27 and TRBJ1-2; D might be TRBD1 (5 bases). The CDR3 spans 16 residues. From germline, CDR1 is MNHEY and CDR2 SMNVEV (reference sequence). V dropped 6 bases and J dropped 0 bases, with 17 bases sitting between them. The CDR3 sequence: CASRQPSGTANYGYTF. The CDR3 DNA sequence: TGTGCCAGCAGGCAACCCAGCGGGACCGCTAACTATGGCTACACCTTC.

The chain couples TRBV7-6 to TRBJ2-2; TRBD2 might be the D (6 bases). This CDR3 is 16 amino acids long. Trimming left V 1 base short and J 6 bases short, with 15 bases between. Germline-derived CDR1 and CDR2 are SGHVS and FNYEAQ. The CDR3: CASSLGTMNRPGELFF. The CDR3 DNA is TGTGCCAGCAGCTTAGGGACTATGAATAGGCCCGGGGAGCTGTTTTTT.

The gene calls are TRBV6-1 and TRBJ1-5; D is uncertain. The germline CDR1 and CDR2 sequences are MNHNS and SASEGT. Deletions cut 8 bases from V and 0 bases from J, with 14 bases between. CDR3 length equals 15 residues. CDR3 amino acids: CASGRGSFSNQPQHF. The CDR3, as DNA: TGTGCCAGCGGACGGGGATCTTTTAGCAATCAGCCCCAGCATTTT.

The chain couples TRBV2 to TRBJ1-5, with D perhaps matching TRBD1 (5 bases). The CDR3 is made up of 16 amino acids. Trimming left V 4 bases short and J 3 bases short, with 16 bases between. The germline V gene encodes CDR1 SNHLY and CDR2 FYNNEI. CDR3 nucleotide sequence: TGTGCCAGCAGTGGGCGGGGGAAGGGCTACAATCAGCCCCAGCATTTT. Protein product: CASSGRGKGYNQPQHF.

Here the CDR3 reads CASSLYAAEVYEQYF. The DNA of the CDR3 is TGTGCCAGCAGCTTGTATGCGGCTGAGGTCTACGAGCAGTACTTC. This chain uses TRBV11-3 with TRBJ2-7; no clear D. The V end lost 3 bases, the J end lost 3 bases, and 15 bases lay between the germline ends. Germline CDR1 reads SGHNT; CDR2 reads YENEEA. The CDR3 length is 15 residues.

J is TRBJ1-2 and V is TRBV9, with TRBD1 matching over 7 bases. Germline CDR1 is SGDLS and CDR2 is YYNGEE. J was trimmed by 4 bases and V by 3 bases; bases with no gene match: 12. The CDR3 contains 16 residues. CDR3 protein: CASSATTGMVPYGYTF. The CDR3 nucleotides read TGTGCCAGCAGCGCCACGACAGGGATGGTGCCCTATGGCTACACCTTC. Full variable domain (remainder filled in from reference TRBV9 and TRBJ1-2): DSGVTQTPKHLITATGQRVTLRCSPRSGDLSVYWYQQSLDQGLQFLIQYYNGEERAKGNILERFSAQQFPDLHSELNLSSLELGDSALYFCASSATTGMVPYGYTFGSGTRLTVV.